The next 22 T cell receptor beta chains were all read from a single sample in a study of somatic mutations in cytotoxic T cells in rheumatoid arthritis. The assay was immunoSEQ multiplex PCR, and TCRdb's table has in-frame clones only and misses some. The repertoire consists of around 19,000 clones, with more than 65% occurring once and the leading ten covering 8.9%. Sequences were obtained from CD8+ T cells sorted from blood. All receptors come from an adult with rheumatoid arthritis.

CDR3 residues: CASSQDGTTGNTIYF. The CDR3 DNA reads as TGCGCCAGCAGCCAAGATGGGACTACAGGAAACACCATATATTTT. The chain uses TRBV4-3 and TRBJ1-3, with D maybe TRBD1 (5 bases). Trimming took 0 bases from V and 4 from J, leaving 10 bases between them. Germline V gene lookup returns CDR1 LGHNA and CDR2 YSLEER. The CDR3 loop spans 15 amino acids.

The genes are TRBV29-1 and TRBJ2-7, with TRBD1 as a possible D gene (6 bases). The CDR3 runs 13 residues. V was clipped by 6 bases and J by 0 bases, with 12 bases between them. Per the germline V gene, CDR1 is SQVTM and CDR2 is ANQGSEA. The CDR3 region has the DNA TGCAGCGTGGGCCTAGGGGGCTCCTACGAGCAGTACTTC. Amino acids: CSVGLGGSYEQYF.

The rearrangement uses TRBV11-2 and TRBJ1-2; D is unclear. Between the trimmed V and J ends, which lost 8 bases and 4 bases, there was a span of 17 bases. This CDR3 comprises 14 residues. CDR1 and CDR2 from the germline V gene are SGHAT and FQNNGV. Here the CDR3 DNA reads TGTGCCAGCCGCCCGCGCTTAGGCGGCTATGGCTACACCTTC. Protein sequence: CASRPRLGGYGYTF.

In the case of this clone: Distinct nucleotide sequences in the sample also encode this CDR3. This chain links TRBV27 with TRBJ1-5, with a possible D match to TRBD1 (5 bases). CDR3 length equals 13 residues. Between the trimmed V and J ends, which lost 3 bases and 5 bases, there was a span of 8 bases. From germline, CDR1 is MNHEY and CDR2 SMNVEV (reference sequence). This chain's CDR3 is CASSLGRDQPQHF. In DNA form, the CDR3 reads TGTGCCAGCAGTTTGGGCAGGGATCAGCCCCAGCATTTT.

V usage is TRBV11-3 and J usage is TRBJ1-1; the D is unclear. Germline CDR1 is SGHNT and CDR2 is YENEEA. V was pared by 5 bases and J by 0 bases, with 13 bases between. The CDR3 consists of 15 residues. CDR3 bases: TGTGCCAGCAGCCCAACCCTCTTAATGAACACTGAAGCTTTCTTT. This codes for CASSPTLLMNTEAFF.

This chain links TRBV27 with TRBJ2-7, with TRBD1 identical over 7 bases. V lost 5 bases, J lost 3 bases, and 4 bases stayed unmatched. CDR1 and CDR2 (germline): MNHEY, SMNVEV (reference sequence). The CDR3 spans 13 residues. The CDR3 sequence is CASSQGTVYEQYF. In DNA form, the CDR3 reads TGTGCCAGCAGTCAAGGGACAGTCTACGAGCAGTACTTC.

The V call is TRBV13, the J call TRBJ1-5; D gene uncertain. Germline values: CDR1 PRHDT, CDR2 FYEKMQ (reference sequence). CDR3 length equals 13 residues. V was shortened by 0 bases and J by 6 bases, with 6 bases between the two germline ends. CDR3 DNA sequence: TGTGCCAGCAGCTTAGGGGGAGGTCAGCCCCAGCATTTT. As protein: CASSLGGGQPQHF.

J is TRBJ2-2 and V is TRBV27, with D unclear. CDR3 size: 15 residues. Trimming left V 3 bases short and J 5 bases short, with 13 bases between. CDR1 is MNHEY and CDR2 is SMNVEV in the germline V gene (reference sequence). CDR3 residues: CASSFSPGSTGELFF. Here the CDR3 DNA reads TGTGCCAGCAGTTTCAGTCCTGGATCGACCGGGGAGCTGTTTTTT.

The V gene is TRBV15, the J gene TRBJ1-2; TRBD1 is a possible D gene (5 bases). The CDR3 length is 13 residues. V lost 5 bases and J 3 bases, leaving 10 bases between the germline ends. CDR1 and CDR2 from the germline V gene are LNHNV and YYDKDF (reference sequence). The CDR3, as DNA: TGTGCCACCAGCGTGGCCAGGGACTATGGCTACACCTTC. Its translation is CATSVARDYGYTF. Filled out from reference TRBV15 and TRBJ1-2, the complete variable domain reads DAMVIQNPRYQVTQFGKPVTLSCSQTLNHNVMYWYQQKSSQAPKLLFHYYDKDFNNEADTPDNFQSRRPNTSFCFLDIRSPGLGDTAMYLCATSVARDYGYTFGSGTRLTVV.

The genes are TRBV6-1 and TRBJ2-7; D possibly corresponds to TRBD1 (6 bases). Germline values: CDR1 MNHNS, CDR2 SASEGT. The length of the CDR3 is 13 residues. With 6 bases removed from V and 3 bases from J, the gap between germline ends came to 12 bases. The DNA of the CDR3 is TGTGCCAGCAGGGACACAGGGTTCTACGAGCAGTACTTC. Translating gives CASRDTGFYEQYF.

CDR3 protein: CSVVLGLNYGYTF. The DNA of the CDR3 is TGCAGCGTTGTCTTGGGGCTAAACTATGGCTACACCTTC. The chain recombines TRBV29-1 with TRBJ1-2, with D perhaps TRBD1 (5 bases). Trimming removed 4 bases at V and 2 bases at J, with 11 bases between. CDR3 length: 13 amino acids. Germline V lookup: CDR1 SQVTM, CDR2 ANQGSEA.

The chain joins TRBV9 to TRBJ1-1, with D unclear. Germline loops: CDR1 SGDLS, CDR2 YYNGEE. Trimming cost V 4 bases and J 3 bases, with 13 bases left between them. This CDR3 contains 14 residues. The CDR3 nucleotides are TGTGCCAGCAGCCTGAAGGGATCGGACACTGAAGCTTTCTTT. This codes for CASSLKGSDTEAFF.

This sequence joins TRBV30 and TRBJ2-5, with D maybe TRBD1 (6 bases). The CDR3 loop spans 11 amino acids. Germline loops: CDR1 GTSNPN, CDR2 SVGIG (reference sequence). Trimming removed 5 bases from V and 5 bases from J, with 9 bases in between. The CDR3 DNA is TGTGCCTGGGCCCAGGGGGAGACCCAGTACTTC. Translation: CAWAQGETQYF.

The chain couples TRBV5-4 to TRBJ1-1, with 9 bases that match TRBD1. The CDR3 consists of 18 residues. The germline CDR1 and CDR2 sequences are SGHNT and YYREEE (reference sequence). V lost 2 bases, J lost 1 base, and 12 bases stayed unmatched. CDR3 coding DNA: TGTGCCAGCAGCTTTCTGGGAGGGACAGGGTACCCGAACACTGAAGCTTTCTTT. Protein: CASSFLGGTGYPNTEAFF.

The chain employs TRBV28 and TRBJ1-4, with a weak D call TRBD1 (6 bases). CDR1 is MDHEN, CDR2 SYDVKM, per germline. The CDR3 is 15 amino acids. V lost 5 bases and J 4 bases, leaving 14 bases between the germline ends. The CDR3: CASSPLDSNNEKLFF. The CDR3 region has the DNA TGTGCCAGCAGTCCCCTGGACAGCAATAATGAAAAACTGTTTTTT.

The chain carries TRBV19 and TRBJ2-7; 8 bases fit TRBD1. The germline CDR1 and CDR2 sequences are LNHDA and SQIVND (reference sequence). The CDR3 has 13 residues. V lost 5 bases to trimming and J lost 4 bases; unmatched junction nucleotides: 4. CDR3 in DNA: TGTGCCAGTAGTGGGACAGGTTTTTACGAGCAGTACTTC. Translated: CASSGTGFYEQYF.

V usage is TRBV7-9 and J usage is TRBJ1-1, with D unresolved. The germline V gene has CDR1 SEHNR and CDR2 FQNEAQ (reference sequence). Trimming took 0 bases from V and 5 from J, leaving 1 base between them. CDR3 size: 11 residues. The CDR3 DNA sequence: TGTGCCAGCAGCTTAGCTACTGAAGCTTTCTTT. It encodes CASSLATEAFF.

The rearrangement links TRBV29-1 to TRBJ1-1; tentative D call: TRBD1 (5 bases). This CDR3 comprises 13 residues. Per germline, CDR1 SQVTM and CDR2 ANQGSEA. V dropped 4 bases and J dropped 0 bases, with 9 bases sitting between them. The CDR3 loop is CSVVQGLNTEAFF. The CDR3 region has the DNA TGCAGCGTTGTTCAGGGCTTGAACACTGAAGCTTTCTTT.

This chain connects TRBV9 to TRBJ1-1; D is perhaps TRBD1 (6 bases). Germline CDR1 is SGDLS and CDR2 is YYNGEE. The CDR3 is 16 amino acids. Deletions cut 0 bases from V and 4 bases from J, with 16 bases between. The chain's CDR3 is CASSVGNQGPSTEAFF. The CDR3 bases are TGTGCCAGCAGCGTAGGGAACCAGGGGCCGAGCACTGAAGCTTTCTTT.

Only a few counts were recorded for this clone. The rearrangement joins TRBV4-3 to TRBJ2-7; perhaps TRBD1 as D (5 bases). Trimming stripped 0 bases from V and 6 bases from J, with 9 bases between. Germline V CDR1 and CDR2: LGHNA, YSLEER. CDR3 length equals 13 residues. The CDR3, as DNA: TGCGCCAGCAGCCAAGAAGGGGTTGGCGAGCAGTACTTC. Encoded protein: CASSQEGVGEQYF.

The DNA for the CDR3 is TGTGCCTGGAGTGTAGATCGGAGGAGGCAGACTTTAGCCAAAAACATTCAGTACTTC. Translating it yields CAWSVDRRRQTLAKNIQYF. V is TRBV30 and J is TRBJ2-4; maybe TRBD2 (5 bases). Trimming took 0 bases from V and 0 from J, leaving 21 bases between them. CDR3 length: 19 residues. In germline, CDR1 is GTSNPN, CDR2 SVGIG (reference sequence).

The V gene is TRBV7-6, the J gene TRBJ1-5; 9 nucleotides agree with TRBD1. V lost 6 bases and J lost 5; bases outside the gene matches: 5. The CDR3 contains 14 residues. CDR1 SGHVS and CDR2 FNYEAQ come from the germline V gene. This chain's CDR3 is CASRIRDRDQPQHF. Here the CDR3 DNA reads TGTGCCAGCAGAATCCGGGACAGGGATCAGCCCCAGCATTTT.